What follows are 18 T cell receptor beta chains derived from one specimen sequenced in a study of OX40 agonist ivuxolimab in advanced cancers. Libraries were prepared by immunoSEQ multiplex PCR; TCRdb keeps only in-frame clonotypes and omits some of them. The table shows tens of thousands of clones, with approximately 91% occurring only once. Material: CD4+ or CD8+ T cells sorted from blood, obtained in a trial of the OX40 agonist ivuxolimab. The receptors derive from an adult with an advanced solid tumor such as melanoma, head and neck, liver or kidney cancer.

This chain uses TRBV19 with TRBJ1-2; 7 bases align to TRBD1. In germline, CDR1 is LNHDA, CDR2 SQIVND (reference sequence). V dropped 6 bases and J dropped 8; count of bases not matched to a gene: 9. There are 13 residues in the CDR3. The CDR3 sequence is CASSQGVGEGYTF. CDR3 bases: TGTGCCAGTAGCCAGGGGGTAGGTGAGGGCTACACCTTC.

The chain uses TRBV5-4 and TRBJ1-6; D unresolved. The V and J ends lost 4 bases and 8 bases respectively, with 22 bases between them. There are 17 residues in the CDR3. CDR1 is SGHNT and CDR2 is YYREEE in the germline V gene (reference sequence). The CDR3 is CASSKKLLTGYYSPLHF. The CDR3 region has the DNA TGTGCCAGCAGCAAAAAACTATTGACGGGGTACTATTCACCCCTCCACTTT.

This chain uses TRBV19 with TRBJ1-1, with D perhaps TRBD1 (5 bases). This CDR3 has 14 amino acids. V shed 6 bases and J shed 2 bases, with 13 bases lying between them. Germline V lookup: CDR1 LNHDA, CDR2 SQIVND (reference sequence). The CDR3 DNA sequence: TGTGCCAGTAGCATGGGACGGCTCAACACTGAAGCTTTCTTT. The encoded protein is CASSMGRLNTEAFF.

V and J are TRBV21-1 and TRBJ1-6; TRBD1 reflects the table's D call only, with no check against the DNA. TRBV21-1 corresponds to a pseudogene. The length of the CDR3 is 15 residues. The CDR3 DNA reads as TGTGCCAGCACCCGAGAAGGGGTCCCCGGTTCACCCCTCCACTTT. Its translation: CASTREGVPGSPLHF.

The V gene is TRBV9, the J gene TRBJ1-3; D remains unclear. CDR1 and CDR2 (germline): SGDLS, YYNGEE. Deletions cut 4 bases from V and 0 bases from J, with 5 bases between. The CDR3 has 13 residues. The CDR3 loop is CASSQNSGNTIYF. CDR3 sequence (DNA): TGTGCCAGCAGCCAAAACTCTGGAAACACCATATATTTT.

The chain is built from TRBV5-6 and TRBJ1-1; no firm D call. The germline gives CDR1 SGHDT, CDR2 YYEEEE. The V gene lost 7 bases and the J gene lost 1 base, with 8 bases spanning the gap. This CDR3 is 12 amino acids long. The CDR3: CASLYSNTEAFF. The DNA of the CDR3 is TGTGCCAGCCTCTATTCGAACACTGAAGCTTTCTTT.

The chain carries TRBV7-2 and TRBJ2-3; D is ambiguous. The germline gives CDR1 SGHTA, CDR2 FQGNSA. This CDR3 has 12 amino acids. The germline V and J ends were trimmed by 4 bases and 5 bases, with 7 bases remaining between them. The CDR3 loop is CASSSYRDTQYF. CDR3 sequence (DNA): TGTGCCAGCAGCTCCTATCGAGATACGCAGTATTTT.

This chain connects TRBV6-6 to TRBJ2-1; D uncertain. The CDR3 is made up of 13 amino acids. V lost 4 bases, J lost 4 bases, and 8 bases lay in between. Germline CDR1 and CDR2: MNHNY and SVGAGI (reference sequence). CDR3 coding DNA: TGTGCCAGCAGTTTTGGCGGATACAATGAGCAGTTCTTC. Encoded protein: CASSFGGYNEQFF.

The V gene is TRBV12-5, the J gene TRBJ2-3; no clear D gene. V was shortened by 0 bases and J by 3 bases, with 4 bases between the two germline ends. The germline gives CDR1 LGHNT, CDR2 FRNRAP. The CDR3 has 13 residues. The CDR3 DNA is TGTGCTAGTGGTTTGGTGCTGACAGATACGCAGTATTTT. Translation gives CASGLVLTDTQYF.

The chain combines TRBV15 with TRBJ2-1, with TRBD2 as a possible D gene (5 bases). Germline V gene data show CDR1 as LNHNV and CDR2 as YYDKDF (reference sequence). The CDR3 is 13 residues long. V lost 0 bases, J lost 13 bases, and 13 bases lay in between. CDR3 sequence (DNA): TGTGCCACCAGCAGAGATACTCGAGGGAGTCAGTTCTTC. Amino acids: CATSRDTRGSQFF.

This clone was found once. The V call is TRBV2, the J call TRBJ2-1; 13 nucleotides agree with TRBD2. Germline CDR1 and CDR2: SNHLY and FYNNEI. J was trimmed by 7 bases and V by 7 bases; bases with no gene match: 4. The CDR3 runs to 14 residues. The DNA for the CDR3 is TGTGCCAGCACCGGGACTAGCGGGGTTAATGAGCAGTTCTTC. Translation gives CASTGTSGVNEQFF.

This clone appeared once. CDR3 coding DNA: TGTGCCAGCAGAGGACAGGGGGCTGGACAGCCCCAGCATTTT. The encoded protein is CASRGQGAGQPQHF. The rearrangement joins TRBV25-1 to TRBJ1-5, with TRBD1 matching 11 bases. The CDR3 has 14 amino acids. Germline CDR1 is MGHDK and CDR2 is SYGVNS. V shed 6 bases and J 7 bases; nucleotides not matched to a gene: 5.

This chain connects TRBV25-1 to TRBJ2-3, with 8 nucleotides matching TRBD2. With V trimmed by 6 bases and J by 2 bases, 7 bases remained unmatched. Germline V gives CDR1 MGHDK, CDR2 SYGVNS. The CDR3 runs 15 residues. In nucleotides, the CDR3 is TGTGCCAGCAGCGCTACTAGCGGTCTCACAGATACGCAGTATTTT. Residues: CASSATSGLTDTQYF. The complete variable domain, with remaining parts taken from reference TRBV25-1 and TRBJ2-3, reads EADIYQTPRYLVIGTGKKITLECSQTMGHDKMYWYQQDPGMELHLIHYSYGVNSTEKGDLSSESTVSRIRTEHFPLTLESARPSHTSQYLCASSATSGLTDTQYFGPGTRLTVL.

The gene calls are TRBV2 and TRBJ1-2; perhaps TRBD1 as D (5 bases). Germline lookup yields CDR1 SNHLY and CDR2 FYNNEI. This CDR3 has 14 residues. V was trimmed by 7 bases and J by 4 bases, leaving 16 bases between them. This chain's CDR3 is CASIETGQGYGYTF. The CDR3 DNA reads TGTGCCAGCATAGAAACCGGCCAGGGCTATGGCTACACCTTC.

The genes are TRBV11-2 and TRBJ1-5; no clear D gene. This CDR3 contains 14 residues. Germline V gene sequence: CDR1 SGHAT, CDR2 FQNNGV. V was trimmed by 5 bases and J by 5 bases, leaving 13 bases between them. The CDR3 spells CASSPGWVDQPQHF. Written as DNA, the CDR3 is TGTGCCAGCAGCCCCGGATGGGTTGATCAGCCCCAGCATTTT.

CDR3 in DNA: TGTGCCAGCAGCCCAAAATGGAGTTCACCCCTCCACTTT. The encoded protein is CASSPKWSSPLHF. The chain combines TRBV7-2 with TRBJ1-6; D uncertain. The CDR3 is 13 residues long. Trimming left V 5 bases short and J 9 bases short, with 11 bases between. Germline CDR1 and CDR2: SGHTA and FQGNSA.

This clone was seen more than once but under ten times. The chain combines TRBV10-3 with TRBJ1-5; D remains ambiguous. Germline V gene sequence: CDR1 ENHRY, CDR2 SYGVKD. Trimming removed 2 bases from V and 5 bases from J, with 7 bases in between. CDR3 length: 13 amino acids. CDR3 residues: CAISEGNYQPQHF. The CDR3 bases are TGTGCCATCAGTGAGGGCAACTATCAGCCCCAGCATTTT.

CDR3 bases: TGCGCCAGCAGCCAAGAAGGGGGGGGACAATTCGGCAATGAGCAGTTCTTC. Encoded protein: CASSQEGGGQFGNEQFF. The chain carries TRBV4-1 and TRBJ2-1; D is possibly TRBD2 (7 bases). Germline-derived CDR1 and CDR2 are MGHRA and YSYEKL. The CDR3 contains 17 residues. V shed 0 bases and J shed 6 bases, with 18 bases lying between them.